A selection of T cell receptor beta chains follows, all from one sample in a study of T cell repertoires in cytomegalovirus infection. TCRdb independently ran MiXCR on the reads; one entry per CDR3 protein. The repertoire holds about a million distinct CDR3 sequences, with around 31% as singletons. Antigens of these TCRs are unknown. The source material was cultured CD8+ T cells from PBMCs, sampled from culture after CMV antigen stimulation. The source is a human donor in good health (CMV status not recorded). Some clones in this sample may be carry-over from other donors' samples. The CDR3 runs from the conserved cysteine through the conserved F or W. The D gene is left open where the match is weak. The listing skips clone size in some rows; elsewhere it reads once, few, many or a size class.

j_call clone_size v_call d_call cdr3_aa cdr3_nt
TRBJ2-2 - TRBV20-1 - CSARPRGDTGELFF TGCAGTGCTAGACCAAGAGGGGACACCGGGGAGCTGTTTTTT
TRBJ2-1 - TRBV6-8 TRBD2 CASSYSSLAGWNEQFF TGTGCCAGCAGTTACTCGAGCCTAGCGGGGTGGAATGAGCAGTTCTTC
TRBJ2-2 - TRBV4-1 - CASSQGLTVGTGELFF TGCGCCAGCAGCCAAGGCTTGACTGTCGGGACCGGGGAGCTGTTTTTT
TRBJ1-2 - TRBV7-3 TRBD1 CASSPSDRGDYGHTF TGTGCCAGCAGCCCTTCCGACAGGGGGGACTATGGCCACACCTTC
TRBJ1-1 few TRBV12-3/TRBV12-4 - CASSFGWDTEAFF TGTGCCAGCAGTTTCGGGTGGGACACTGAAGCTTTCTTT
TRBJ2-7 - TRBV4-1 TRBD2 CASSQVTSGPYEQYF TGCGCCAGCAGCCAAGTGACTAGCGGGCCTTACGAGCAGTACTTC
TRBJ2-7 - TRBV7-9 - CASSPKSSYEQYF TGTGCCAGCAGCCCGAAAAGCTCCTACGAGCAGTACTTC
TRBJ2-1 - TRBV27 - CASSLLMYSNEQFF TGTGCCAGCAGTTTACTCATGTACAGTAATGAGCAGTTCTTC
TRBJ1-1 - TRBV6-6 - CASSYGGGGTEAFF TGTGCCAGCAGTTACGGTGGAGGAGGCACTGAAGCTTTCTTT
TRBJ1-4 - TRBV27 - CASSWEPGTNEKLFF TGTGCCAGCAGTTGGGAGCCAGGGACTAATGAAAAACTGTTTTTT
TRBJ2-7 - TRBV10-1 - CASSDPGKKSAYEQYF TGCGCCAGCAGTGATCCAGGAAAAAAATCGGCCTACGAGCAGTACTTC
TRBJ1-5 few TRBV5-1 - CASSLAKGGVADQPQHF TGCGCCAGCAGCTTGGCCAAGGGAGGGGTAGCGGATCAGCCCCAGCATTTT